Listed below are T cell receptor beta chains from one sample, sequenced in a study of blood T cells in healthy people across ages. TCRdb passed the 5' RACE reads through MiXCR, listing each CDR3 protein once. This table has more than 700,000 distinct CDR3 sequences, about half appearing once. The sequencing input was blood. The receptors come from a man aged 80 or over in good health. Both conserved end residues are part of each CDR3.

CDR3 protein	CDR3 length	V gene	J gene
CASSESGGGPRERYF	15	TRBV10-1	TRBJ2-7
CASSDPRFSTDTQYF	15	TRBV9	TRBJ2-3
CASSPIRGLASYNEQFF	17	TRBV11-2	TRBJ2-1
CSAILLAGGYEQYF	14	TRBV20-1	TRBJ2-7
CASSEVASGQETQYF	15	TRBV25-1	TRBJ2-5
CASSSIDRLYEQYF	14	TRBV2	TRBJ2-7
CASKRAGVSYEQYF	14	TRBV28	TRBJ2-7
CASHAGGSYNEQFF	14	TRBV28	TRBJ2-1
CATSRGGGAQETQYF	15	TRBV15	TRBJ2-5
CASSRTSEGSYEQYF	15	TRBV27	TRBJ2-7
CSVENPGGNEKLFF	14	TRBV29-1	TRBJ1-4
CASSTGYTEAFF	12	TRBV6-2/TRBV6-3	TRBJ1-1
CASSEGGGWADTQYF	15	TRBV2	TRBJ2-3
CSAMTDRTEAFF	12	TRBV20-1	TRBJ1-1
CSVEESRVTDGEQYF	15	TRBV29-1	TRBJ2-7
CASSLDTAQTYEQYF	15	TRBV3-1	TRBJ2-7
CASSREGYRYTF	12	TRBV19	TRBJ1-2